These 22 T cell receptor beta chains came from one sample sequenced in a study of blood T cell repertoires in COVID-19. Generated by immunoSEQ multiplex PCR, the TCRdb table keeps only in-frame clones and is missing some. The data show some 180,000 clones, roughly 77% seen once. The sample consisted of peripheral blood. These receptor sequences come from a woman aged 40 to 49 with COVID-19, enrolled during active disease.

The chain joins TRBV7-2 to TRBJ2-7, with D possibly matching TRBD1 (5 bases). CDR3 size: 15 residues. Germline CDR1 SGHTA, CDR2 FQGNSA. V lost 5 bases, J lost 2 bases, and 16 bases lay in between. For the CDR3, the DNA is TGTGCCAGCAGCCTGGTGGCAGGGTTGACCTACGAGCAGTACTTC. Its protein product is CASSLVAGLTYEQYF.

The chain carries TRBV6-5 and TRBJ1-5, with D tentatively TRBD1 (6 bases). Germline V gene sequence: CDR1 MNHEY, CDR2 SVGAGI. V was cut by 0 bases and J by 15 bases, with 18 bases left in between. The length of the CDR3 is 14 residues. The CDR3 sequence: CASSYSFRDTPRHF. The CDR3 nucleotides read TGTGCCAGCAGTTACTCGTTCAGGGACACCCCGCGGCATTTT.

The V and J genes are TRBV18 and TRBJ2-7; possible D gene TRBD1, 6 bases. CDR3 length: 15 amino acids. Per germline, CDR1 KGHSH and CDR2 LQKENI. Trimming shortened V by 6 bases and J by 4 bases, and 19 bases separated the two germline ends. The CDR3 nucleotides read TGTGCCAGCTCCCCGTCAGACAGGAATCCTTACGAGCAGTACTTC. Residues: CASSPSDRNPYEQYF.

The V and J genes are TRBV15 and TRBJ2-7; D is unclear. This CDR3 contains 14 residues. Trimming removed 0 bases at V and 1 base at J, with 7 bases between. The germline V gene has CDR1 LNHNV and CDR2 YYDKDF (reference sequence). This CDR3 is CATSRDSGSYEQYF. As DNA, the CDR3 is TGTGCCACCAGCAGAGATTCCGGGTCCTACGAGCAGTACTTC.

V is TRBV14 and J is TRBJ2-7; 8 bases match TRBD2. The CDR3 sequence is 17 residues long. Germline CDR1 reads SGHDN; CDR2 reads FVKESK. The V segment lost 1 base and the J segment 1 base; nucleotides outside the gene matches: 9. The DNA for the CDR3 is TGTGCCAGCAGCCAAGGGCTGGTAGCGGGATTGTCCTACGAGCAGTACTTC. Translated, it gives CASSQGLVAGLSYEQYF.

The chain links TRBV6-5 to TRBJ2-7; the match to TRBD2 covers 7 bases. This CDR3 is 14 amino acids long. Unmatched junction bases numbered 4, after V lost 5 bases and J lost 0 bases. Germline lookup yields CDR1 MNHEY and CDR2 SVGAGI. The CDR3 bases are TGTGCCAGCAGTACCCGGGACTACTCCTACGAGCAGTACTTC. It specifies CASSTRDYSYEQYF.

The genes are TRBV5-1 and TRBJ2-5, with D possibly TRBD2 on 6 matching bases. With 0 bases removed from V and 4 bases from J, the gap between germline ends came to 10 bases. Germline assignment: CDR1 SGHRS and CDR2 YFSETQ. The length of the CDR3 is 14 residues. CDR3 sequence reads: CASSLVGGTETQYF. The CDR3, as DNA: TGCGCCAGCAGCTTGGTGGGGGGAACAGAGACCCAGTACTTC.

This clone was counted a single time. The chain links TRBV7-9 to TRBJ2-3; tentatively, D is TRBD2 (5 bases). The V gene lost 8 bases and the J gene lost 0 bases, with 9 bases spanning the gap. The CDR3 contains 13 residues. Per germline, CDR1 SEHNR and CDR2 FQNEAQ (reference sequence). The DNA of the CDR3 is TGTGCCAGCGAGCGGTCTAGCACAGATACGCAGTATTTT. The encoded protein is CASERSSTDTQYF.

V is TRBV19 and J is TRBJ1-3, with D possibly TRBD1 on 6 matching bases. This CDR3 is built from 13 residues. V was trimmed by 6 bases and J by 1 base, leaving 7 bases between them. Germline V gene data show CDR1 as LNHDA and CDR2 as SQIVND (reference sequence). CDR3 coding DNA: TGTGCCAGTAGGACAGGATCTGGAAACACCATATATTTT. Translated, it gives CASRTGSGNTIYF.

A single count supports this clone. The rearrangement uses TRBV5-1 and TRBJ2-3; D may be TRBD1 (5 bases). This CDR3 spans 16 amino acids. Germline V gene sequence: CDR1 SGHRS, CDR2 YFSETQ. V was pared by 1 base and J by 1 base, with 13 bases between. For the CDR3, the DNA is TGCGCCAGCAGCTTGCTAGGGGCGTCCGGCACAGATACGCAGTATTTT. Its translation: CASSLLGASGTDTQYF.

V and J are TRBV29-1 and TRBJ1-1, with TRBD1 matching 11 bases. V lost 6 bases to trimming and J lost 4 bases; unmatched junction nucleotides: 1. This CDR3 has 12 amino acids. The germline V gene encodes CDR1 SQVTM and CDR2 ANQGSEA. The CDR3 DNA is TGCAGCGTGGGGACAGGGGGCACTGAAGCTTTCTTT. Protein sequence: CSVGTGGTEAFF.

The chain combines TRBV5-8 with TRBJ2-2, with D possibly matching TRBD2 (6 bases). Germline-derived CDR1 and CDR2 are SGHTS and YDEGEE. The ends were cut back, 4 bases at V and 7 bases at J, with 11 bases in the middle. There are 13 residues in the CDR3. CDR3: CASSQREDGELFF. Written as DNA, the CDR3 is TGTGCCAGCAGCCAGAGGGAGGACGGGGAGCTGTTTTTT.

The V gene is TRBV25-1, the J gene TRBJ2-3, with TRBD2 identical over 8 bases. The V gene's germline CDR1 is MGHDK and CDR2 SYGVNS. J lost 5 bases, V lost 5 bases, and 9 bases had no gene match. CDR3 length equals 15 residues. The CDR3 protein is CASSQAGVGEDTQYF. Written as DNA, the CDR3 is TGTGCCAGCAGTCAAGCGGGGGTGGGAGAAGATACGCAGTATTTT.

V and J are TRBV6-6 and TRBJ1-2, with 7 bases matching TRBD1. Looked up from germline, CDR1 is MNHNY and CDR2 is SVGAGI (reference sequence). The CDR3 spans 15 residues. V gave up 7 bases and J gave up 4 bases; unmatched junction bases: 12. As DNA, the CDR3 is TGTGCCAGCACCAGGACCGGGACAGCTGGCTATGGCTACACCTTC. It specifies CASTRTGTAGYGYTF.

V and J are TRBV4-3 and TRBJ2-3; no clear D. The germline V gene has CDR1 LGHNA and CDR2 YSLEER. Trimming shortened V by 4 bases and J by 4 bases, and 6 bases separated the two germline ends. The length of the CDR3 is 12 residues. DNA for the CDR3: TGCGCCAGCAGCCTTTTCTCAGATACGCAGTATTTT. Amino acids: CASSLFSDTQYF.

The V gene is TRBV7-7, the J gene TRBJ2-5; D call uncertain. V gave up 5 bases and J gave up 5 bases, with 9 bases separating them. This CDR3 contains 12 residues. Germline values: CDR1 SSHAT, CDR2 FNYEAQ (reference sequence). CDR3 sequence: CASSQWAETQYF. CDR3 nucleotide sequence: TGTGCCAGCAGCCAATGGGCGGAGACCCAGTACTTC.

The chain employs TRBV9 and TRBJ1-4, with D unclear. V was clipped by 2 bases and J by 0 bases, with 17 bases between them. The CDR3 consists of 18 residues. CDR1 is SGDLS and CDR2 is YYNGEE in the germline V gene. In DNA, the CDR3 is TGTGCCAGCAGCGTGTCGAACACCCCATCCTCAACTAATGAAAAACTGTTTTTT. Residues: CASSVSNTPSSTNEKLFF.

This clone was counted a single time. The rearrangement links TRBV7-2 to TRBJ2-4; 7 bases line up with TRBD2. The CDR3 has 17 residues. Germline assignment: CDR1 SGHTA and CDR2 FQGNSA. J was trimmed by 1 base and V by 5 bases; bases with no gene match: 11. CDR3 sequence (DNA): TGTGCCAGCAGCCCTCCGGGGGGACGGGGGGCCAAAAACATTCAGTACTTC. Translated, it gives CASSPPGGRGAKNIQYF.

This rearrangement joins TRBV11-1 to TRBJ2-7; no firm D call. CDR3 length equals 10 residues. With 4 bases removed from V and 6 bases from J, the gap between germline ends came to 4 bases. CDR1 and CDR2 from the germline V gene are SGHAT and FQDESV (reference sequence). The CDR3 sequence is CASSSGEQYF. In DNA form, the CDR3 reads TGTGCCAGCAGCTCCGGCGAGCAGTACTTC.

This clone was counted a single time. The V call is TRBV12-3 or TRBV12-4, the J call TRBJ2-5, with D hard to call. The ends were cut back, 4 bases at V and 5 bases at J, with 11 bases in the middle. The CDR3 loop spans 13 amino acids. CDR3 amino acids: CASSSGPWETQYF. For the CDR3, the DNA is TGTGCCAGCAGTTCTGGCCCATGGGAGACCCAGTACTTC.

This clone came up once. The rearrangement uses TRBV7-9 and TRBJ1-2, with 7 nucleotides matching TRBD1. V lost 7 bases, J lost 6 bases, and 11 bases stayed unmatched. Germline-derived CDR1 and CDR2 are SEHNR and FQNEAQ (reference sequence). CDR3 length equals 14 residues. CDR3 amino acids: CASNGQDYGDGYTF. DNA for the CDR3: TGTGCCAGCAACGGACAGGACTACGGGGATGGCTACACCTTC.

The chain recombines TRBV6-5 with TRBJ1-2; 7 bases match TRBD1. This CDR3 contains 14 residues. V gave up 6 bases and J gave up 2 bases; unmatched junction bases: 6. Germline V gene data show CDR1 as MNHEY and CDR2 as SVGAGI. The CDR3 spells CASSLGGENYGYTF. CDR3 nucleotides: TGTGCCAGCAGCCTAGGGGGCGAGAACTATGGCTACACCTTC.